This entry features one TCR beta chain sequence. This record comes from a study of blood T cell repertoires in COVID-19. Study-wide background: Collection of acute and convalescent COVID-19 samples took place in the United States, Italy and Spain. In each case, the material was cDNA or gDNA derived from T cells, B-cell-depleted T cells, or PBMCs.

Germline assignment: CDR1 MRHNA and CDR2 SNTAGT. The J segment lost 4 bases and the V segment lost 9 bases, leaving 20 bases of the junction unmatched. This CDR3 contains 18 residues. Original methodology: Quantification of nucleated cells was approximated via reference gene primer amplification. The repertoire was sequenced with immunoSEQ multiplex PCR; TCRdb's copy has only in-frame clones and lacks some. That table is the source of V, J and clone size, and D and trimming were worked out from the DNA. This sample has 200,000 to 300,000 clones, with 70% to 90% found just once. This rearrangement joins TRBV6-4 to TRBJ2-2, with 7 bases aligning to TRBD2. The sequencing sample was made of peripheral blood. This clonotype was sampled from a man younger than 35 with active or convalescent COVID-19. CDR3 sequence: CARKQGTGLAGRTGELFF. CDR3 sequence (DNA): TGTGCCAGAAAGCAAGGTACCGGATTAGCGGGCCGCACCGGGGAGCTGTTTTTT.